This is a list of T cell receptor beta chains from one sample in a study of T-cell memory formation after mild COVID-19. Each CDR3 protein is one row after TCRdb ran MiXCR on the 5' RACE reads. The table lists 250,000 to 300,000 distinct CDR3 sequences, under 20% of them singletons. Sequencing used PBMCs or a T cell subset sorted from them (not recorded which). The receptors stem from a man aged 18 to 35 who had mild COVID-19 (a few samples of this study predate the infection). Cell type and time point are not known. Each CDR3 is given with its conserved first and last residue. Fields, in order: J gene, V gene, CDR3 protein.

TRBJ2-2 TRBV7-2 CASSTWTTNTGELFF
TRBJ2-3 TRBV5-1 CASSPTAGPTDTQYF
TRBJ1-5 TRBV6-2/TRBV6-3 CASSPRVGAHQPQHF
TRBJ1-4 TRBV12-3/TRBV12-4 CASSKTNEKLFF
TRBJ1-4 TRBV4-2 CASSSPGESEKLFF
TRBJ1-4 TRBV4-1 CASSQGPNEKLFF
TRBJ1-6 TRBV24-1 CATSDLVLSGQEVVCSPLHF
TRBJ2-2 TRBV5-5 CASIPGGTGELFF
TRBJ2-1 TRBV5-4 CASSLLLGNSEQFF
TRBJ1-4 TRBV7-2 CASSLDGTDEKLFF
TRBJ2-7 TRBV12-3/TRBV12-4 CASSPNRGQGFF
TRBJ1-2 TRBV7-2 CASTQSSLDYGYTF
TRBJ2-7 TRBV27 CASSLRETYEQYF
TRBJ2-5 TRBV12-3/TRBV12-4 CASSTSSEEGTQYF
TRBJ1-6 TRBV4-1 CASSQAGTDSPLHF
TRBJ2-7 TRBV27 CASRPSGLMAYEQYF
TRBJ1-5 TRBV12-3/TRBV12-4 CASRVTGKFWHF
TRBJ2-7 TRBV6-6 CASSYRTGSYEQYF
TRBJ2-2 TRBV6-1 CASSEGLGSTGELFF
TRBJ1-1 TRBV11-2 CASSSAGTNNKAFF
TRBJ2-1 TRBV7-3 CASSLGQGLYNEQFF
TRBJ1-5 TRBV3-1 CASSPDRGNQPQHF
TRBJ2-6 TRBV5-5 CASGYGNSGANVLTF
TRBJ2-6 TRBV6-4 CASTSRDGTGANVLTF